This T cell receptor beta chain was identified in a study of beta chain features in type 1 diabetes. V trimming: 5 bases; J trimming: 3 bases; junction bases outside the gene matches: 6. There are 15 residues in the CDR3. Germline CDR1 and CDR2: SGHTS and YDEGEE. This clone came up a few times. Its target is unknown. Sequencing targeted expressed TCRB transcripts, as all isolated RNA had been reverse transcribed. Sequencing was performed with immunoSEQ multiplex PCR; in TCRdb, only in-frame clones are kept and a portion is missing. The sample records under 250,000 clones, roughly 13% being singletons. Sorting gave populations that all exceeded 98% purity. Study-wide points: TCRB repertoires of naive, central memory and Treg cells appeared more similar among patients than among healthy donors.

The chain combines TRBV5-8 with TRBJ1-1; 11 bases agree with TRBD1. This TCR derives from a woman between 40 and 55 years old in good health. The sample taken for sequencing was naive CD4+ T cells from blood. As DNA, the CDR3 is TGTGCCAGCAGGCCGCCGGGACAGGGGGACACTGAAGCTTTCTTT. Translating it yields CASRPPGQGDTEAFF.